This T cell receptor beta chain was identified during a study of OX40 agonist ivuxolimab in advanced cancers. Turning to the study itself: Participants, around 80% male, averaged approximately 65 years of age, ranging from roughly 20 to 79.

At cycle 4 day 1, cycle 7 day 1, and baseline, blood was sampled. The CDR3 spans 13 residues. The germline gives CDR1 SGHNT, CDR2 YENEEA. The V end lost 0 bases, the J end lost 7 bases, and 9 bases lay between the germline ends. Repertoires were generated with immunoSEQ multiplex PCR, while TCRdb's copy carries only in-frame clones and drops some. Counted here are about 20,000 clones, approximately 70% occurring once; the ten biggest clones make up 20% to 25%. V usage is TRBV11-3 and J usage is TRBJ1-2, with a weak D call TRBD1 (5 bases). The material sequenced was CD4+ or CD8+ T cells sorted from blood, taken in a trial of the OX40 agonist ivuxolimab. This TCR was recovered from an adult with an advanced solid tumor such as melanoma, head and neck, liver or kidney cancer. CDR3 residues: CASSLEGAGGYTF. DNA for the CDR3: TGTGCCAGCAGCTTAGAAGGGGCTGGTGGCTACACCTTC.